Sequencing of this TCR beta chain was carried out in a study of shared clonotypes between healthy human individuals. The assay was immunoSEQ multiplex PCR, and TCRdb's table has in-frame clones only and misses some. The sample has around 2.5 million clones; approximately 93% are singletons. The CDR3 runs to 13 residues. V dropped 4 bases and J dropped 1 base, with 5 bases sitting between them. From germline, CDR1 is SNHLY and CDR2 FYNNEI. This chain links TRBV2 with TRBJ1-5; D is unresolved. Specimen: naive CD4+ T cells from PBMCs. Regarding subset: CD45RA+ positively selected. This TCR came from a man younger than 35 in good health. Some clones in this sample may be carry-over from other donors' samples. CDR3 loop: CASSAESNQPQHF. CDR3 DNA sequence: TGTGCCAGCAGTGCCGAGAGCAATCAGCCCCAGCATTTT. Full variable domain (remainder filled in from reference TRBV2 and TRBJ1-5): EPEVTQTPSHQVTQMGQEVILRCVPISNHLYFYWYRQILGQKVEFLVSFYNNEISEKSEIFDDQFSVERPDGSNFTLKIRSTKLEDSAMYFCASSAESNQPQHFGDGTRLSIL.